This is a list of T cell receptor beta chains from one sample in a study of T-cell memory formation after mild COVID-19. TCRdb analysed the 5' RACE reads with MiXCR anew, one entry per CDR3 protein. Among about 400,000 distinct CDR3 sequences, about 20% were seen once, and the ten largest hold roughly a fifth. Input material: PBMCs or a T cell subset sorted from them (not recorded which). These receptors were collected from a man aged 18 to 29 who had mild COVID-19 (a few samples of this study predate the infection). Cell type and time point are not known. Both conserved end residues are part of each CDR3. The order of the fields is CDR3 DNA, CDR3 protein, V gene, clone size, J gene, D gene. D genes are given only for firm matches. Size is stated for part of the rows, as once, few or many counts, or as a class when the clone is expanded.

TGTGCCAGCAGTGACTCTCAGGGGGCGACGCTCAATCAGCCCCAGCATTTT,CASSDSQGATLNQPQHF,TRBV2,NA,TRBJ1-5,TRBD1
TGTGCCAGCAGCCTAGGGCCTGGGACTAGCGGGGGGAGCTCCTACAATGAGCAGTTCTTC,CASSLGPGTSGGSSYNEQFF,TRBV3-1,many,TRBJ2-1,TRBD2
TGTGCCAGCAGTTACTCCGGGACAGGGCGCTACGAGCAGTACTTC,CASSYSGTGRYEQYF,TRBV6-5,many,TRBJ2-7,TRBD1
TGTGCCAGCAGTCAAGGGGATAACTATGGCTACACCTTC,CASSQGDNYGYTF,TRBV28,NA,TRBJ1-2,NA
TGTGCCAGCAGTTCGCTAGCGGGGGTTTTGACAGATACGCAGTATTTT,CASSSLAGVLTDTQYF,TRBV7-9,NA,TRBJ2-3,TRBD2
TGTGCCAGCAGTGCAAAGCGGGGGAGAGATACGCAGTATTTT,CASSAKRGRDTQYF,TRBV27,few,TRBJ2-3,TRBD2
TGTGCCAGCAGCTTTTCTAGCGGGGGGAACACCGGGGAGCTGTTTTTT,CASSFSSGGNTGELFF,TRBV7-2,NA,TRBJ2-2,TRBD2
TGTGCCAGTAGTACTCAGCGGAACACTGAAGCTTTCTTT,CASSTQRNTEAFF,TRBV19,few,TRBJ1-1,NA
TGTGCCAGCAGACAGGGAATGGGTGAGCAGTTCTTC,CASRQGMGEQFF,TRBV6-6,few,TRBJ2-1,NA
TGTGCCAGCAGTTTAGGCGCACCGAGGAGGGGGACCCAGTACTTC,CASSLGAPRRGTQYF,TRBV28,many,TRBJ2-5,NA
TGCAGTGCTAGTCTCCCGGGCAATCAGCCCCAGCATTTT,CSASLPGNQPQHF,TRBV20-1,NA,TRBJ1-5,NA
TGCGCCAGCAGCCTCCTTGAGGGCAGGGCCGGGTATGGCTACACCTTC,CASSLLEGRAGYGYTF,TRBV4-1,few,TRBJ1-2,NA
TGCAGTGCTAGAAGGGAGAGACGGGAAAAACTGTTTTTT,CSARRERREKLFF,TRBV20-1,NA,TRBJ1-4,NA
TGTGCCAGCAGTCATCTAGCGGGGGGTAATCAAGAGACCCAGTACTTC,CASSHLAGGNQETQYF,TRBV5-4,NA,TRBJ2-5,TRBD2
TGCGCCAGCAGCTTGGGACTAGCGGGGCTCACTCAAGAGACCCAGTACTTC,CASSLGLAGLTQETQYF,TRBV5-1,few,TRBJ2-5,TRBD2
TGTGCCAGCAGCCACGACGGAGGTTACGAGCAGTACTTC,CASSHDGGYEQYF,TRBV7-6,NA,TRBJ2-7,NA
TGCGCCAGCACACCGGGGGCAGGACTGCCCGGGGAGCTGTTTTTT,CASTPGAGLPGELFF,TRBV5-1,NA,TRBJ2-2,NA
TGTGCCAGCAGCTCTATGGGAGGGGAGCAGTTCTTC,CASSSMGGEQFF,TRBV11-2,NA,TRBJ2-1,TRBD2
TGTGCCAGCACTCGGTCAGGGGAAGGTGAAAAACTGTTTTTT,CASTRSGEGEKLFF,TRBV12-3/TRBV12-4,few,TRBJ1-4,NA
TGTGCCAGCACCACCTCAGGGGGGCGCGGTGGCTACACCTTC,CASTTSGGRGGYTF,TRBV12-3/TRBV12-4,NA,TRBJ1-2,TRBD1
TGTGCCAGCAGCCTTAGAGGGCTAGTTAAAAACATTCAGTACTTC,CASSLRGLVKNIQYF,TRBV11-2,NA,TRBJ2-4,NA
TGTGCCAGCAGCCCGAGGCGTCAGCCCCAGCATTTT,CASSPRRQPQHF,TRBV14,many,TRBJ1-5,NA
TGTGCCACCGCCGCAGCGGGAAAACTGTTTTTT,CATAAAGKLFF,TRBV6-5,NA,TRBJ1-4,NA
TGTGCCAGCAGAGCGGGACAGGGGGCTCAGCCCCAGCATTTT,CASRAGQGAQPQHF,TRBV2,NA,TRBJ1-5,TRBD1
TGTGCCATCAGGACAGGGTCGGAAGAGACCCAGTACTTC,CAIRTGSEETQYF,TRBV10-3,few,TRBJ2-5,TRBD1
TGTGCCAGCAGTTTAGCCGGGACAGGGATGGGTAGCAATCAGCCCCAGCATTTT,CASSLAGTGMGSNQPQHF,TRBV12-3/TRBV12-4,NA,TRBJ1-5,TRBD1
TGTGCCAGCTCAAATAATCAGGGTGAAGCTTTCTTT,CASSNNQGEAFF,TRBV18,NA,TRBJ1-1,NA
TGTGCCAGCAGCGCGCGTCCGGGTGCCTCCTACGAGCAGTACTTC,CASSARPGASYEQYF,TRBV7-2,NA,TRBJ2-7,NA
TGTGCCAGCAGCGCTATCTTAGCTACGGCTGAAGCTTTCTTT,CASSAILATAEAFF,TRBV9,NA,TRBJ1-1,NA
TGTGCTAGTGGTCCCAGCGGGGCCTATAGCACAGATACGCAGTATTTT,CASGPSGAYSTDTQYF,TRBV12-5,few,TRBJ2-3,TRBD2
TGCAGCGTTGCCGGGGGCTCTGGAAACACCATATATTTT,CSVAGGSGNTIYF,TRBV29-1,NA,TRBJ1-3,NA
TGCGCCAGCAGCCCTTCCGGACAGGGCGGGGGAGATACGCAGTATTTT,CASSPSGQGGGDTQYF,TRBV5-1,few,TRBJ2-3,NA
TGTGCCAGCAGCCAACCGACAGGGGACACTGAAGCTTTCTTT,CASSQPTGDTEAFF,TRBV5-6,NA,TRBJ1-1,TRBD1
TGTGCCAGCAGCGCCGGGAACTTTGAGGCAGAGACCCAGTACTTC,CASSAGNFEAETQYF,TRBV7-2,many,TRBJ2-5,NA
TGTGCCAGCGGCCGACAGGCTACCTTGAGGACTGAAGCTTTCTTT,CASGRQATLRTEAFF,TRBV18,NA,TRBJ1-1,NA
TGTGCCAGCAGCCCGACGATAGGGGTCCTTCGTTATTTC,CASSPTIGVLRYF,TRBV27,many,TRBJ2-5,NA
TGTGCCAGCAGCTTAGGCTTCCGGGAAAATGAGCAGTTCTTC,CASSLGFRENEQFF,TRBV7-9,NA,TRBJ2-1,NA
TGCGCCAGCAGCTTGCAGGGTAGGCACGATGAGCAGTTCTTC,CASSLQGRHDEQFF,TRBV5-1,few,TRBJ2-1,NA
TGCGCCAGCACCAGTGGGGTGCTAGCGGGTAACCAAGAGACCCAGTACTTC,CASTSGVLAGNQETQYF,TRBV5-1,few,TRBJ2-5,TRBD2
TGTGCCAGCAGTTTAACACAGGGAGGCACCGGGGAGCTGTTTTTT,CASSLTQGGTGELFF,TRBV12-3/TRBV12-4,NA,TRBJ2-2,NA
TGCGCCAGCAGCCGGTCCGGGACAAGCCAAGAGACCCAGTACTTC,CASSRSGTSQETQYF,TRBV5-1,few,TRBJ2-5,NA
TGCGCCAGCAGAACAGGGCCAGTTCAAGAGACCCAGTACTTC,CASRTGPVQETQYF,TRBV5-1,NA,TRBJ2-5,NA
TGCAGTGCTAGAGGGACAGGCCGCACAGATACGCAGTATTTT,CSARGTGRTDTQYF,TRBV20-1,many,TRBJ2-3,TRBD1
TGTGCCTGGAGGGAAGTCGGATTGGGGCCCTACGAGCAGTACTTC,CAWREVGLGPYEQYF,TRBV30,NA,TRBJ2-7,NA
TGTGCCACCAGCAGAAAGGACAGGCGGAACAATGAGCAGTTCTTC,CATSRKDRRNNEQFF,TRBV15,few,TRBJ2-1,TRBD1